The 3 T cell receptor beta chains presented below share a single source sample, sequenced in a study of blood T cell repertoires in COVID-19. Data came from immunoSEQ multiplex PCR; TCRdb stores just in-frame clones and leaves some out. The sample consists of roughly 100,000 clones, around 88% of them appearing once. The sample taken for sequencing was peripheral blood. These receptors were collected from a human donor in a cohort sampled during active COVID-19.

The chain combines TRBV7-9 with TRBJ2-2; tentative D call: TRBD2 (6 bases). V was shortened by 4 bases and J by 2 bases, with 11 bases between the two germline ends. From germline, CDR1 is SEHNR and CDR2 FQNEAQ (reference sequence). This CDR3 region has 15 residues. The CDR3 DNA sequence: TGTGCCAGCAGCTACGGGGACTTAAACACCGGGGAGCTGTTTTTT. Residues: CASSYGDLNTGELFF.

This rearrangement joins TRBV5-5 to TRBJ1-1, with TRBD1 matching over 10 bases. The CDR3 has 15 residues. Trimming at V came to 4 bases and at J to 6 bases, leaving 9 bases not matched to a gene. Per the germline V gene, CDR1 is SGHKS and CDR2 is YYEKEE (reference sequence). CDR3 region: CASSHGGTGVSEAFF. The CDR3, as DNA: TGTGCCAGCAGCCATGGGGGGACAGGGGTATCTGAAGCTTTCTTT.

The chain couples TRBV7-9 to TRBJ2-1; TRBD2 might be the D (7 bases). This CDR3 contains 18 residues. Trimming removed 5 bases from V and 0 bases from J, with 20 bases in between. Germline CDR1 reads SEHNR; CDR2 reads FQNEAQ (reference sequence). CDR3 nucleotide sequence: TGTGCCAGCAGCCCCCTTGGGCGGGGGCGGAGCTCCTACAATGAGCAGTTCTTC. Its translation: CASSPLGRGRSSYNEQFF. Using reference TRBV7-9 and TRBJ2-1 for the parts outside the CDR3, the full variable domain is DTGVSQNPRHKITKRGQNVTFRCDPISEHNRLYWYRQTLGQGPEFLTYFQNEAQLEKSRLLSDRFSAERPKGSFSTLEIQRTEQGDSAMYLCASSPLGRGRSSYNEQFFGPGTRLTVL.